These T cell receptor beta chains were read from a single sample in a study of Ad26.COV2.S vaccination and SARS-CoV-2 variants. Using immunoSEQ multiplex PCR, the repertoire was profiled, and TCRdb retains in-frame clones only, with some absent. The sample shows roughly 400,000 clones, 80% to 95% of them seen only once. The source material was peripheral blood, sampled in a trial of Ad26.COV2.S vaccine versus placebo. The receptor set was obtained from a person aged 18-65 years who received the Ad26.COV2.S COVID-19 vaccine or a placebo. CDR3s include the opening cysteine and the closing phenylalanine or tryptophan. Each record gives: clone size, V gene, CDR3 length, CDR3 protein. Clone size is given for some rows only: seen once, a few or many times, or a class if the clone is expanded.

clone size: NA; V gene: TRBV4-3; CDR3 length: 16; CDR3 protein: CASSPEWATDYQPQHF
clone size: NA; V gene: TRBV6-5; CDR3 length: 13; CDR3 protein: CASSREGAKRAFF
clone size: NA; V gene: TRBV11-2; CDR3 length: 9; CDR3 protein: CASRPPQYF
clone size: NA; V gene: TRBV2; CDR3 length: 13; CDR3 protein: CASKIAGTGGQYF
clone size: once; V gene: TRBV11-2; CDR3 length: 17; CDR3 protein: CASSIGVFMAGQETQYF
clone size: NA; V gene: TRBV9; CDR3 length: 13; CDR3 protein: CASSVGWGQPQHF
clone size: NA; V gene: TRBV2; CDR3 length: 14; CDR3 protein: CASAGTGGTQPQHF
clone size: NA; V gene: TRBV27; CDR3 length: 12; CDR3 protein: CATDSGGSEQYF
clone size: NA; V gene: TRBV4-1; CDR3 length: 14; CDR3 protein: CASSQGPRGYEQYF
clone size: once; V gene: TRBV7-9; CDR3 length: 15; CDR3 protein: CASRQGQGWYNEQFF